This T cell receptor (beta chain) was recovered during a study of blood T cell repertoires in COVID-19. Study background: PBMCs, B-cell-depleted T cells, or T cells were the source of the cDNA or gDNA that made up the material.

CDR3 length: 15 amino acids. Germline loops: CDR1 LNHDA, CDR2 SQIVND (reference sequence). The V segment lost 7 bases and the J segment 2 bases; nucleotides outside the gene matches: 8. This clone was recorded only once. Authors' data handling: For nucleated cells, counts were estimated from reference gene primer amplification. Libraries were prepared by immunoSEQ multiplex PCR; TCRdb keeps only in-frame clonotypes and omits some of them. D and trimming come from the DNA, and the V and J calls and clone size come from that table. Altogether about 250,000 clones are present, approximately 88% being singletons, with the ten largest covering roughly 6.8%. Patients of the Seattle cohort, enrolled during active infection, were followed longitudinally.

The source is a woman in her twenties or thirties with COVID-19, enrolled during active disease. Sample: peripheral blood. The chain recombines TRBV19 with TRBJ1-2, with 9 nucleotides matching TRBD1. The chain's CDR3 is CASTPDRGLNYGYTF. The CDR3 coding sequence is TGTGCCAGTACCCCGGACAGGGGTTTGAACTATGGCTACACCTTC.